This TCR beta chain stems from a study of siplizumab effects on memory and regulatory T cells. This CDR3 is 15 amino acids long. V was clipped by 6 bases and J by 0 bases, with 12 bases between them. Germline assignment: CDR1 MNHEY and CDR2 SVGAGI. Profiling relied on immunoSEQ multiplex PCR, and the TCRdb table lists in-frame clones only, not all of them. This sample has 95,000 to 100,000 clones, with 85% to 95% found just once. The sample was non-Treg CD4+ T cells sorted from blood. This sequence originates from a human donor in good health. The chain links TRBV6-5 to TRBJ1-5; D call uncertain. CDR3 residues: CASRREAYSNQPQHF. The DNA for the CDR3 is TGTGCCAGCAGGAGGGAGGCTTATAGCAATCAGCCCCAGCATTTT.